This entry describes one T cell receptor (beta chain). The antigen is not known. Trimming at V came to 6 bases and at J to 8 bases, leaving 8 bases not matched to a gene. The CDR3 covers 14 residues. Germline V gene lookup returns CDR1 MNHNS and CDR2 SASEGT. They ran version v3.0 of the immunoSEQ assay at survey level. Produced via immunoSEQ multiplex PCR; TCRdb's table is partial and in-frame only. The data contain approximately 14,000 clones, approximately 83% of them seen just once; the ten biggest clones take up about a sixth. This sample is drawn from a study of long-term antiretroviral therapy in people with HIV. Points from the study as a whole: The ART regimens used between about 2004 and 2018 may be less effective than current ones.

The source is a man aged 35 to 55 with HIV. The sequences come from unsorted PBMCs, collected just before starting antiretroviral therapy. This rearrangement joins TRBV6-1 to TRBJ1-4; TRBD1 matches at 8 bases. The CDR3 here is CASSAGGPMEKLFF. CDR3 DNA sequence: TGTGCCAGCAGCGCAGGGGGCCCAATGGAAAAACTGTTTTTT.